The T cell receptor beta chain under discussion was sequenced for a study of CD8+ T cells in alopecia areata. Noted treatment: oral pan-JAK inhibitor, 5-10 mg twice daily. Germline V gives CDR1 SGHVS, CDR2 FQNEAQ. Trimming pared 1 base from V and 7 bases from J, leaving 5 bases between. The length of the CDR3 is 12 residues. RNA extraction and reverse transcription yielded cDNA as sequencing template. The repertoire was sequenced with immunoSEQ multiplex PCR; TCRdb's copy has only in-frame clones and lacks some. This table has approximately 150,000 clones, less than 70% appearing once. This sequence was found in a human donor with alopecia areata. The chain couples TRBV7-8 to TRBJ2-1; D gene uncertain. Source: CD4+ T cells sorted from blood, taken at week 24, from a patient treated with tofacitinib. The CDR3 DNA reads TGTGCCAGCAGCTTAGTTGGGAATGAGCAGTTCTTC. Translating gives CASSLVGNEQFF.